The T cell receptor beta chain described here comes from a study of blood T cell repertoires in COVID-19. Study overall: Sites in the United States, Italy and Spain provided acute and convalescent COVID-19 samples. Sources were T cells, B-cell-depleted T cells, or PBMCs; the material itself was cDNA or gDNA.

Authors' analysis steps: Amplification of reference gene primers provided the estimated nucleated cell counts. Profiled with immunoSEQ multiplex PCR; TCRdb holds only in-frame clones, not every one. Clone size and the V and J calls come from that table; the DNA yielded D and trimming. The sample shows some 140,000 clones, approximately 78% of them seen only once. Germline V CDR1 and CDR2: SGHTA, FQGTGA. V was shortened by 0 bases and J by 3 bases, with 12 bases between the two germline ends. This CDR3 comprises 16 residues. This TCR came from a man in his fifties or sixties who had recovered from COVID-19. V is TRBV7-3 and J is TRBJ2-1; TRBD1 is a possible D gene (5 bases). Sequenced sample: peripheral blood. The CDR3 region is CASSLTFQGYYNEQFF. For the CDR3, the DNA is TGTGCCAGCAGCTTAACGTTCCAGGGCTACTACAATGAGCAGTTCTTC.